This T cell receptor beta chain was identified during a study of blood T cell repertoires in COVID-19. Overall study: The origin of the acute and convalescent COVID-19 samples was the United States, Italy and Spain.

Under the authors' procedure: Estimated nucleated cell counts came from reference gene primer amplification. The assay was immunoSEQ multiplex PCR, and TCRdb's table has in-frame clones only and misses some. The V and J calls and clone size are taken from that table; D and trimming were inferred from the DNA. Here the sample spans about 410,000 clones, about nine tenths being singletons. The ends were cut back, 4 bases at V and 2 bases at J, with 19 bases in the middle. This CDR3 contains 17 residues. CDR1 and CDR2 from the germline V gene are SGHAT and FQNNGV. The TCR was taken from a woman aged 25 to 45 with active or convalescent COVID-19. The sequenced sample consisted of peripheral blood. The rearrangement uses TRBV11-2 and TRBJ2-3, with D tentatively TRBD1 (6 bases). The CDR3 DNA reads as TGTGCCAGCAGCTACGGACAGATCCCCTTAAACACAGATACGCAGTATTTT. Protein sequence: CASSYGQIPLNTDTQYF.